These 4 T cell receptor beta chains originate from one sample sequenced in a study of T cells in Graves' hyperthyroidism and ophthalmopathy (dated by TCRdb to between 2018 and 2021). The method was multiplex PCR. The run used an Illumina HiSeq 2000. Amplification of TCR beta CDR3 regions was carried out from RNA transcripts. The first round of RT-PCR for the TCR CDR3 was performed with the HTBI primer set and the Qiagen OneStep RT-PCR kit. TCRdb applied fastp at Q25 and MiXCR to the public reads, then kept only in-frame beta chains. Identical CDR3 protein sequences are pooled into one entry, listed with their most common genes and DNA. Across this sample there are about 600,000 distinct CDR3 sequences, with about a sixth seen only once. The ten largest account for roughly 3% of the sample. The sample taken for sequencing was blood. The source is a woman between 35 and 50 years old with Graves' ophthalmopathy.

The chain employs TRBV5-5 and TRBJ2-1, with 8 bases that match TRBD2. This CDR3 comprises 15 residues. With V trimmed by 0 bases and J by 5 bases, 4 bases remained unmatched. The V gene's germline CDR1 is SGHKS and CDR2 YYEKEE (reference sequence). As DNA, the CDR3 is TGTGCCAGCAGCTTGGCGATAGCGGGGAACAATGAGCAGTTCTTC. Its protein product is CASSLAIAGNNEQFF.

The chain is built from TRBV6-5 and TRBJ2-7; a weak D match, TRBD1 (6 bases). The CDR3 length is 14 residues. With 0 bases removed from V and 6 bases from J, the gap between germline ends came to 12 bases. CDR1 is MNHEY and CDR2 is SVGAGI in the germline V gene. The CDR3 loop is CASSYSNRVIEQYF. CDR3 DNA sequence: TGTGCCAGCAGTTACTCGAACAGGGTGATCGAGCAGTACTTC.

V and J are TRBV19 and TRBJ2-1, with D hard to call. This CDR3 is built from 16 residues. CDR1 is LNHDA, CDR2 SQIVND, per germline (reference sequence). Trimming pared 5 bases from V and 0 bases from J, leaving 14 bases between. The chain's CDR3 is CASSAQTASSYNEQFF. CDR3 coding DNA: TGTGCCAGTAGTGCCCAGACCGCCAGCTCCTACAATGAGCAGTTCTTC. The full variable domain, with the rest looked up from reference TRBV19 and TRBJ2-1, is DGGITQSPKYLFRKEGQNVTLSCEQNLNHDAMYWYRQDPGQGLRLIYYSQIVNDFQKGDIAEGYSVSREKKESFPLTVTSAQKNPTAFYLCASSAQTASSYNEQFFGPGTRLTVL.

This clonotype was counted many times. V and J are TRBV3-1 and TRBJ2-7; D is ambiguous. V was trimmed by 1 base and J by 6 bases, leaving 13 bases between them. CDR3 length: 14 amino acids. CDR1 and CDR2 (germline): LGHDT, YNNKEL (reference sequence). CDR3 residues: CASSQGSGVPEQYF. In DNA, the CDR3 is TGTGCCAGCAGCCAAGGGTCGGGTGTTCCCGAGCAGTACTTC.